This T cell receptor beta chain stems from a study of metastatic and nonmetastatic thyroid tumors. TCRdb re-analyzed the PCR reads through MiXCR. The sample holds roughly 40,000 clones; about an eighth are singletons and the top ten take approximately 10%. CDR3 length: 17 amino acids. J was trimmed by 4 bases and V by 11 bases; bases with no gene match: 19. Per the germline V gene, CDR1 is LNHDA and CDR2 is SQIVND (reference sequence). Each patient went into thyroid surgery without having received any treatment. The chain combines TRBV19 with TRBJ1-2; TRBD1 agrees at 10 bases. What was sequenced was blood. The receptor comes from a male donor with papillary thyroid cancer or a benign thyroid nodule (not recorded which). Some clones in this sample may be carry-over from other donors' samples. The CDR3 protein is CACDGKGQGILAYGYTF. CDR3 nucleotide sequence: TGTGCCTGCGACGGCAAGGGACAGGGGATTCTCGCCTATGGCTACACCTTC. Together with reference TRBV19 and TRBJ1-2, the CDR3 gives the full variable domain: DGGITQSPKYLFRKEGQNVTLSCEQNLNHDAMYWYRQDPGQGLRLIYYSQIVNDFQKGDIAEGYSVSREKKESFPLTVTSAQKNPTAFYLCACDGKGQGILAYGYTFGSGTRLTVV.